This entry lists 5 T cell receptor beta chains sequenced from one sample in a study of control samples from healthy donors and cancer patients. Here immunoSEQ multiplex PCR was the method, and the copy in TCRdb shows in-frame clones only, minus some. The repertoire consists of 150,000 to 190,000 clones, with about 94% occurring once and the leading ten covering over 2%. Sequenced input: blood. The receptors here all came from a man in his forties or fifties in good health.

This rearrangement joins TRBV7-2 to TRBJ1-2; D not resolved. Per the germline V gene, CDR1 is SGHTA and CDR2 is FQGNSA. Between the trimmed V and J ends, which lost 3 bases and 0 bases, there was a span of 8 bases. The CDR3 length is 14 residues. Here the CDR3 DNA reads TGTGCCAGCAGCTTTGGACCTACTAACTATGGCTACACCTTC. Translating gives CASSFGPTNYGYTF.

The chain couples TRBV3-1 (or the pseudogene TRBV3-2) to TRBJ2-3; TRBD2 matches at 8 bases. Germline V lookup: CDR1 LGHDT, CDR2 YNNKEL (reference sequence). V was pared by 2 bases and J by 4 bases, with 5 bases of the junction left unmatched. The CDR3 spans 15 residues. In DNA, the CDR3 is TGTGCCAGCAGCCAACGGGAGGGCCGGGCAGATACGCAGTATTTT. Translating it yields CASSQREGRADTQYF.

The chain has TRBV27 and TRBJ2-7; TRBD2 aligns across 12 bases. The J segment lost 7 bases and the V segment lost 6 bases, leaving 10 bases of the junction unmatched. In germline, CDR1 is MNHEY, CDR2 SMNVEV (reference sequence). CDR3 size: 15 residues. The DNA for the CDR3 is TGTGCCAGCAGGGCTAGCGGGAGGGCCAAGGGGGAGCAGTACTTC. Protein sequence: CASRASGRAKGEQYF.

This chain uses TRBV6-2 or TRBV6-3 with TRBJ1-5; D remains unclear. The germline V and J ends were trimmed by 2 bases and 7 bases, with 6 bases remaining between them. This CDR3 is built from 12 residues. Per the germline V gene, CDR1 is MNHEY and CDR2 is SVGEGT. The CDR3 nucleotides read TGTGCCAGCAGTTACGCCGGGCAGCCCCAGCATTTT. Protein product: CASSYAGQPQHF.

This clone turned up a few times. This rearrangement joins TRBV6-5 to TRBJ2-7; the D gene is possibly TRBD2 (6 bases). V was clipped by 5 bases and J by 0 bases, with 8 bases between them. Germline loops: CDR1 MNHEY, CDR2 SVGAGI. This CDR3 contains 13 residues. CDR3 sequence: CASSLASSYEQYF. The CDR3 DNA reads as TGTGCCAGCAGTCTAGCGAGCTCCTACGAGCAGTACTTC.